This T cell receptor (beta chain) comes out of a study of blood T cell repertoires in COVID-19. Overall study: COVID-19 samples, acute and convalescent, were from the United States, Italy and Spain. PBMCs, B-cell-depleted T cells, or T cells were the source of the cDNA or gDNA that made up the material.

V lost 6 bases to trimming and J lost 1 base, with 13 bases between them. The CDR3 has 15 residues. CDR1 and CDR2 from the germline V gene are MNHNY and SVGAGI (reference sequence). In the original workflow: Estimation of nucleated cell counts was performed using reference gene primer amplification. This table comes from immunoSEQ multiplex PCR, and its TCRdb copy is limited to in-frame clones, with some not included. That table supplies the V and J calls and clone size; D and trimming were determined from the DNA. Of approximately 240,000 clones in the sample, around 85% were seen once. The chain uses TRBV6-6 and TRBJ1-5; D not certain. Material: peripheral blood. The sequence came from a woman in her sixties with active or convalescent COVID-19. CDR3 nucleotides: TGTGCCAGCAGGAGTAGTTCGGGGAGCAATCAGCCCCAGCATTTT. Translating it yields CASRSSSGSNQPQHF.